The source of this TCR beta chain is a study of cytotoxic CD8 clonotypes in ibrutinib-treated CLL (dated by TCRdb to about 2021). Describing the broader study: The cohort included approximately 15 treatment-naive and fewer than 12 relapsed/refractory patients; roughly 17 were IGHV unmutated. Partial responses were observed in approximately 24 patients and complete responses in 2; after a median follow-up of 68 months, remission was maintained in approximately 14 patients and progression was observed in some 12. All remission and progressive disease samples were collected while patients were still receiving ibrutinib. An average of about 250,000 productive templates and some 100,000 productive rearrangements was obtained per sample. Response samples were taken after a median of roughly eleven months on treatment, ranging from about 6 to 40 months. Longitudinal samples were available for about 30% of the roughly 90 trial participants. Cryopreserved peripheral blood mononuclear cells were collected at three points: before therapy, at response, and at either sustained remission or disease progression.

The time point label, read with the paper, signifies: about a year on ibrutinib. For TCR beta library preparation, 2 to 2.5 micrograms of genomic DNA were isolated from cryopreserved PBMCs. Longitudinal blood samples from CLL patients on ibrutinib monotherapy underwent high-throughput TCR beta sequencing. Patients were enrolled in a phase 2 open-label single-center ibrutinib monotherapy trial. As to this clone: No cognate antigen has been identified for it. Base qualities are not at hand, and no much larger clone is one base apart.

Overall study outcomes, separate from this receptor: Baseline clonality exceeded that of age-matched healthy donors and correlated strongly with circulating CD8+ T-cell counts. Public clonotypes were rare and either contracted or stayed stable during treatment, and the rise in clonality at ibrutinib response reflected the expansion of private clonotypes. Clonality increased at ibrutinib response, stayed stable in sustained remission, and fell back toward baseline at progression. Sampling times were not matched between patients in sustained remission and patients whose disease was progressing, and lymph node repertoires were not examined.

The CDR3 holds 20 amino acids from the cysteine to the phenylalanine. The only DNA kept is the CDR3, 60 bases in frame from the first base. From a lookup of the germline V gene, CDR1 and CDR2 are MGHRA and YSYEKL. V and J are trimmed by 0 bases and 2 bases, and the gene matches miss 8 bases of the junction. On a MiSeq, deep resolution sequencing aimed for a depth between 1 in 1 million and 1 in 200,000 T cells, with each clonotype covered 10x on average. The immunoSEQ hsTCRB Kit was used to generate TCR beta libraries. As for the original processing: Data were analyzed with ImmunoSEQ Data Assistant and ImmunoSEQ Analyzer, with V, D and J genes assigned per IMGT definitions. Clonality was computed as one minus normalized Shannon entropy of productive rearrangement frequencies, ranging from 0 to 1. Only overrepresented clonotypes making up at least 0.05% of the repertoire of each patient were included in the public clonotype analysis. Repertoires from about a dozen age-matched healthy donors in immuneACCESS were used as clonality controls. What TCRdb holds here is the immuneACCESS table cut down to in-frame rearrangements. Part of the clones is not present; checked against another copy, under half of the missing clones reflect an unresolved V gene, and the others are unexplained. V, J and clone size are taken as reported in that table, and D and trimming were inferred from the DNA itself. The table for this sample lists about 160,000 clones; roughly four fifths of them were counted only once. The top ten clonotypes cover about 2.1% of the sample.

The chain links TRBV4-1 with TRBJ2-6; 12 bases in the middle match TRBD2. The input for sequencing was PBMCs, taken after 12 months of ibrutinib treatment. This sequence was found in a human donor with chronic lymphocytic leukemia. The DNA is as follows: TGCGCCAGCAGCCAAGATTGGTGGACTAGCGGGGATCCTGGGGCCAACGTCCTGACTTTC. It codes for CASSQDWWTSGDPGANVLTF.